The entry below gives a single T cell receptor (beta chain) sequence along with its context. Its specificity is not known. Profiling relied on immunoSEQ multiplex PCR, and the TCRdb table lists in-frame clones only, not all of them. Among some 49,000 clones listed, around 80% were seen once. The data are from a study of T cell responses to AZD1222 COVID-19 vaccine. Study observations and caveats: Repertoires were collected only later (after the peak T cell response had occurred).

V was shortened by 1 base and J by 0 bases, with 12 bases between the two germline ends. The CDR3 sequence is 17 residues long. Germline CDR1 reads LGHDT; CDR2 reads YNNKEL (reference sequence). The source is an adult in good health. The sample consisted of peripheral blood, taken on day 0 of AZD1222 vaccination. The chain is built from TRBV3-1 (or the pseudogene TRBV3-2) and TRBJ2-2; the D gene is possibly TRBD1 (7 bases). The CDR3, as DNA: TGTGCCAGCAGCCAAGGACAGGGAGGAACGAACACCGGGGAGCTGTTTTTT. This sequence encodes CASSQGQGGTNTGELFF.